A single sample gave rise to the 8 T cell receptor beta chains below, sequenced in a study of blood T cell repertoires in COVID-19. Measured with immunoSEQ multiplex PCR; TCRdb has only the in-frame clones, and not every one. There are around 280,000 clones in the sample; about nine tenths occur only once, and approximately 11% lies in the top ten. Sequencing was carried out using peripheral blood. The receptors were sampled from a woman between 25 and 40 years old with COVID-19, enrolled during active disease.

This chain joins TRBV18 and TRBJ2-5, with D unresolved. V was shortened by 3 bases and J by 5 bases, with 10 bases between the two germline ends. Germline CDR1 KGHSH, CDR2 LQKENI. CDR3 size: 13 residues. The CDR3 region is CASSPTPGETQYF. The CDR3 bases are TGTGCCAGCTCACCGACCCCCGGGGAGACCCAGTACTTC.

V and J are TRBV6-5 and TRBJ2-3; D might be TRBD1 (6 bases). The CDR3 has 15 amino acids. CDR1 is MNHEY and CDR2 is SVGAGI in the germline V gene. Trimming took off 0 bases at V and 0 bases at J, with 7 bases between the two ends. The CDR3 nucleotides are TGTGCCAGCAGTTACTCCGACAGGAGCACAGATACGCAGTATTTT. It is translated as CASSYSDRSTDTQYF.

V usage is TRBV18 and J usage is TRBJ1-6, with D possibly matching TRBD1 (6 bases). CDR1 is KGHSH, CDR2 LQKENI, per germline. Trimming stripped 6 bases from V and 11 bases from J, with 20 bases between. There are 15 residues in the CDR3. The CDR3 nucleotides are TGTGCCAGCTCGTACCGGGACCCAGGGGTAACACCCCTCCACTTT. It specifies CASSYRDPGVTPLHF. The variable domain in full, with the rest retrieved from reference TRBV18 and TRBJ1-6, is NAGVMQNPRHLVRRRGQEARLRCSPMKGHSHVYWYRQLPEEGLKFMVYLQKENIIDESGMPKERFSAEFPKEGPSILRIQQVVRGDSAAYFCASSYRDPGVTPLHFGNGTRLTVT.

The rearrangement uses TRBV6-2 or TRBV6-3 and TRBJ2-7; TRBD1 aligns across 7 bases. CDR3 size: 15 residues. With 4 bases clipped from V and 2 bases from J, the junction kept 8 bases outside the gene matches. CDR1 MNHEY and CDR2 SVGEGT come from the germline V gene. The DNA of the CDR3 is TGTGCCAGCAGTTCCCACCGGGACAGTACCTACGAGCAGTACTTC. This encodes CASSSHRDSTYEQYF.

The chain carries TRBV24-1 and TRBJ2-6; D ambiguous. With 2 bases removed from V and 0 bases from J, the gap between germline ends came to 7 bases. Germline V gene sequence: CDR1 KGHDR, CDR2 SFDVKD. The CDR3 sequence is 16 residues long. The CDR3 DNA reads TGTGCCACCAGTGATTGGTCGGGCTCTGGGGCCAACGTCCTGACTTTC. Translation gives CATSDWSGSGANVLTF.

This clone has only one observation. This chain links TRBV6-5 with TRBJ2-7, with D possibly matching TRBD2 (5 bases). Germline V gene lookup returns CDR1 MNHEY and CDR2 SVGAGI. There are 15 residues in the CDR3. V was clipped by 2 bases and J by 3 bases, with 14 bases between them. This chain's CDR3 is CASSYAGPRDYEQYF. The DNA of the CDR3 is TGTGCCAGCAGTTACGCCGGCCCTCGGGACTACGAGCAGTACTTC.

V is TRBV24-1 and J is TRBJ2-3; possible D gene TRBD1, 6 bases. CDR1 and CDR2 (germline): KGHDR, SFDVKD. V lost 1 base to trimming and J lost 0 bases, with 10 bases between them. The CDR3 is made up of 16 amino acids. CDR3 loop: CATSDFEDSSTDTQYF. CDR3 DNA: TGTGCCACCAGTGATTTCGAGGACAGTAGCACAGATACGCAGTATTTT.

The rearrangement uses TRBV5-1 and TRBJ2-7; D might be TRBD2 (6 bases). Between the trimmed V and J ends, which lost 5 bases and 5 bases, there was a span of 11 bases. CDR3 size: 12 residues. Germline V gene sequence: CDR1 SGHRS, CDR2 YFSETQ. CDR3 nucleotides: TGCGCCAGCAGTCCGGAGGGAAACGAGCAGTACTTC. It is translated as CASSPEGNEQYF. The full variable domain, rest sourced from reference TRBV5-1 and TRBJ2-7, is KAGVTQTPRYLIKTRGQQVTLSCSPISGHRSVSWYQQTPGQGLQFLFEYFSETQRNKGNFPGRFSGRQFSNSRSEMNVSTLELGDSALYLCASSPEGNEQYFGPGTRLTVT.